This T cell receptor beta chain was documented in a study of radiotherapy plus CTLA-4 blockade in lung cancer (dated by TCRdb to 2017 to 2018). For context, the study as a whole: Among enrolled patients, 15% to 20% had an objective response and 25% to 35% reached disease control. Points the paper makes about the study in general: Early dynamic changes in blood T cell clones, together with increased serum interferon-beta after radiation, were reported as the strongest predictors of response. After treatment with radiotherapy and ipilimumab, TCR clones that came from tumors expanded in the peripheral blood.

On this clone: The antigen it recognizes is unknown. No per-base quality is available; no much larger clone lies one base away.

The study tested focal radiation therapy combined with CTLA-4 blockade (ipilimumab) in patients with chemo-refractory metastatic non-small-cell lung cancer. The CDR3 runs 15 amino acids, cysteine and phenylalanine included. Only the CDR3 DNA stays, 45 bases, in frame from base 1. According to the germline V gene, CDR1 reads SGHTA and CDR2 reads FQGNSA. A distance of 15 bases separates the germline ends of V and J, which lose 6 bases and 3 bases respectively. The library was built by means of the immunoSEQ multiplex PCR assay. TCRdb limited this immuneACCESS table to in-frame rearrangements with V and J called. A share of clones is missing; checked studies link under half to unresolved V genes, and the rest is unexplained. Here the sample has fewer than 35,000 clones; about 69% occur a single time. In total, the top ten clones hold about 14% of the sample.

The sequence came from a human donor with non-small cell lung cancer that progressed on radiotherapy plus ipilimumab. The sequence is built from TRBV7-2 and TRBJ1-5; possibly the D gene is TRBD1, per 5 matching bases. The sample in question was peripheral blood, obtained from a patient treated with radiotherapy plus ipilimumab. The CDR3 loop reads CASRPSLGPNQPQHF. The DNA reads as follows: TGTGCCAGCAGGCCTTCGTTGGGGCCCAATCAGCCCCAGCATTTT.